A selection of T cell receptor beta chains follows, all from one sample in a study of T cell clonotyping in hematopoietic cell transplantation. Profiled with immunoSEQ multiplex PCR; TCRdb holds only in-frame clones, not every one. This table holds more than 65,000 clones, around 94% found once. Sequenced: peripheral blood mononuclear cells. The receptors shown here come from a man aged 50 to 60 in good health. Some clones in this sample may be carry-over from other donors' samples. Each CDR3 is given with its conserved first and last residue.

length	V	CDR3
16	TRBV5-1	CASSSGETRMNTEAFF
14	TRBV2	CASSPVRGGETQYF
13	TRBV7-3	CASSIGGIHGYTF
16	TRBV19	CASKVLRDRGMDGYTF
14	TRBV2	CASSEGQGAYEQYF
14	TRBV28	CASSLDSTNYGYTF
17	TRBV28	CASSSLAGEISTDTQYF
12	TRBV6-6	CATRDPPNEQYF
18	TRBV30	CAWSSWGSDGHSGNTIYF
14	TRBV6-1	CASRGGTAQETQYF
15	TRBV19	CASSISVRGANVLTF
15	TRBV5-6	CASSGSGQGSYEQYF
17	TRBV11-2	CASSPRRGGATNEKLFF
15	TRBV9	CASTVGLASTDTQYF
17	TRBV4-2	CASSQDSGGGVDQPQHF
16	TRBV5-1	CASSPRQGRGAETQYF
13	TRBV9	CASSVQQGTEAFF
12	TRBV19	CASSPRGHEAFF
11	TRBV2	CASKQGGEQYF
15	TRBV9	CASSVGQGGLETQYF
16	TRBV4-2	CASSQEVSPDTGELFF
17	TRBV5-1	CASRAGRSGSSYNEQFF
12	TRBV15	CATSSGSGPQHF
15	TRBV5-1	CASSLASGQITEAFF
18	TRBV4-3	CASSLHLTEREMFYEQYF
15	TRBV19	CASTDSTALNSPLHF
13	TRBV28	CASSFLSSPGAFF
15	TRBV6-1	CASRSLGTVNSPLHF
12	TRBV4-1	CASSQAGLEAFF
13	TRBV2	CASREGSSYEQYF
14	TRBV5-1	CASSPLSAGNTIYF
13	TRBV9	CASSGIVGSEAFF
15	TRBV6-4	CASSDLAGSRDEQFF
14	TRBV5-6	CASSLETGNTEAFF
13	TRBV19	CASSIDLAGELFF
14	TRBV6-1	CASSEGVGYYGYTF
12	TRBV5-8	CASSSDSYEQYF
14	TRBV5-1	CASSQGVGGNEQYF
15	TRBV28	CASSQMDREGETQYF
14	TRBV7-9	CASSLAGGDYEQYF
16	TRBV7-8	CASSLVTAGPGIEAFF
14	TRBV19	CASRGSGQGEKLFF
16	TRBV28	CASSFQLATLTYEQYF
14	TRBV30	CAWSGGTREDTQYF
16	TRBV5-1	CASSPTGIDSNQPQHF
15	TRBV6-6	CASSFTGVSSYEQYF
14	TRBV29-1	CSVLDIGFSYEQYF
13	TRBV5-1	CASSLEGQETQYF
18	TRBV19	CASSINGASGGPYNEQFF
16	TRBV7-2	CASSRLAGGVTGELFF